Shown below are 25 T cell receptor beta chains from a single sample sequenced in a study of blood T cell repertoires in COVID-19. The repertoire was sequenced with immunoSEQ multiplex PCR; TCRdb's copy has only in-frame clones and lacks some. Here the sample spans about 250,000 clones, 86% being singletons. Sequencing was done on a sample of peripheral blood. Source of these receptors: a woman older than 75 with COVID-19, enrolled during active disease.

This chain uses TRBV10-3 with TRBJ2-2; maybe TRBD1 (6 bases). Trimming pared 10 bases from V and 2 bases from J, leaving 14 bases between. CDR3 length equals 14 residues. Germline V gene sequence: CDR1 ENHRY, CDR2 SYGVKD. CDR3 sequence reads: CATRQALNTGELFF. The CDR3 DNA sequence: TGTGCCACCCGACAGGCGCTAAACACCGGGGAGCTGTTTTTT.

The CDR3 sequence is CASSPTGAGNEQYF. The CDR3 coding sequence is TGTGCCAGCTCACCCACGGGAGCAGGGAACGAGCAGTACTTC. The rearrangement links TRBV18 to TRBJ2-7; tentatively, D is TRBD2 (6 bases). This CDR3 has 14 residues. Germline CDR1 reads KGHSH; CDR2 reads LQKENI. With 3 bases removed from V and 5 bases from J, the gap between germline ends came to 14 bases.

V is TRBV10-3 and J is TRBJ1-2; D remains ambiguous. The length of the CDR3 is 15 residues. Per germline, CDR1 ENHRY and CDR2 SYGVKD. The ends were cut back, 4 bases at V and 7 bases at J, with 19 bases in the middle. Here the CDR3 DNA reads TGTGCCATCAGTGCGGACGGACTTCTTAGGAGTGGCTACACCTTC. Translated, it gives CAISADGLLRSGYTF.

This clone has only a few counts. The CDR3 DNA reads as TGTGCCAGCAGCAAAAATCCTAGCGAGGCTGGGGAGACCCAGTACTTC. Translated: CASSKNPSEAGETQYF. The V gene is TRBV5-4, the J gene TRBJ2-5; TRBD2 is a possible D gene (6 bases). The germline V gene has CDR1 SGHNT and CDR2 YYREEE (reference sequence). V gave up 4 bases and J gave up 5 bases, with 21 bases separating them. The CDR3 length is 16 residues. The variable domain in full, with the rest retrieved from reference TRBV5-4 and TRBJ2-5, is ETGVTQSPTHLIKTRGQQVTLRCSSQSGHNTVSWYQQALGQGPQFIFQYYREEENGRGNFPPRFSGLQFPNYSSELNVNALELDDSALYLCASSKNPSEAGETQYFGPGTRLLVL.

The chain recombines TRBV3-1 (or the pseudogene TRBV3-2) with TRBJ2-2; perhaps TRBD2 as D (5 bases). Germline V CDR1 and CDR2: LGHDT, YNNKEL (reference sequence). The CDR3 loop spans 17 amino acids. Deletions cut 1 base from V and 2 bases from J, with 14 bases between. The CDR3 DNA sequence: TGTGCCAGCAGCCAAGTATGGGAGATCCAAAACACCGGGGAGCTGTTTTTT. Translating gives CASSQVWEIQNTGELFF.

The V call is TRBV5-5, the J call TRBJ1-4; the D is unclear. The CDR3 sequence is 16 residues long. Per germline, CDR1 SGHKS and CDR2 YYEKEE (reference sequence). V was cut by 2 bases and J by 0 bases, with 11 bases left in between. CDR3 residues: CASSFGGLATNEKLFF. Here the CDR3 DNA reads TGTGCCAGCAGCTTTGGAGGTCTAGCAACTAATGAAAAACTGTTTTTT.

CDR3 DNA sequence: TGTGCCAGCAGTTCGGGACAGAGTTTTCAGTACTTC. Amino acid sequence: CASSSGQSFQYF. J is TRBJ2-4 and V is TRBV6-2 or TRBV6-3; TRBD1 agrees at 7 bases. With 4 bases clipped from V and 11 bases from J, the junction kept 5 bases outside the gene matches. The CDR3 consists of 12 residues. Germline V lookup: CDR1 MNHEY, CDR2 SVGEGT.

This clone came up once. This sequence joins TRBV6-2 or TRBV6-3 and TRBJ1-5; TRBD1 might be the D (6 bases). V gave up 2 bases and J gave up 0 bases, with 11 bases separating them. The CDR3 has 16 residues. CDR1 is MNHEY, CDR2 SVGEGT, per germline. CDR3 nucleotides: TGTGCCAGCAGTTACAGCCCAGGGGTTAGCAATCAGCCCCAGCATTTT. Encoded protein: CASSYSPGVSNQPQHF.

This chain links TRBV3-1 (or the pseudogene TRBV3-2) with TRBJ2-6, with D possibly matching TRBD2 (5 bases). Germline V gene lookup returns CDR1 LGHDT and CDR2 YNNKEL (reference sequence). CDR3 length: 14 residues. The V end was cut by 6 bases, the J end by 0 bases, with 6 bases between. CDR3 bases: TGTGCCAGCAGGGCGGGCTCTGGGGCCAACGTCCTGACTTTC. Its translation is CASRAGSGANVLTF.

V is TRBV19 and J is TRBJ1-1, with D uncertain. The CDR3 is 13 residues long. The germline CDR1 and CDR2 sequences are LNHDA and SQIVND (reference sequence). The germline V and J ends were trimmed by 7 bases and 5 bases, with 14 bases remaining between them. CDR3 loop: CASKAPAGTEAFF. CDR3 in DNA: TGTGCCAGTAAAGCCCCGGCCGGGACTGAAGCTTTCTTT.

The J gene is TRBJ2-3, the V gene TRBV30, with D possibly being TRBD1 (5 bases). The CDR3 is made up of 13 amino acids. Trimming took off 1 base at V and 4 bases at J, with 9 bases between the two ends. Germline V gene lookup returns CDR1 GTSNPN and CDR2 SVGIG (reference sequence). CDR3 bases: TGTGCCTGGAGTGAGGGGCTGGCAGATACGCAGTATTTT. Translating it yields CAWSEGLADTQYF.

CDR3 sequence (DNA): TGCGCCAGCAGCCCCTGGACTAGCGGAGGCACAGATACGCAGTATTTT. This translates into CASSPWTSGGTDTQYF. The chain employs TRBV4-1 and TRBJ2-3, with TRBD2 identical over 10 bases. The CDR3 loop spans 16 amino acids. The J segment lost 1 base and the V segment lost 4 bases, leaving 5 bases of the junction unmatched. Germline lookup yields CDR1 MGHRA and CDR2 YSYEKL.

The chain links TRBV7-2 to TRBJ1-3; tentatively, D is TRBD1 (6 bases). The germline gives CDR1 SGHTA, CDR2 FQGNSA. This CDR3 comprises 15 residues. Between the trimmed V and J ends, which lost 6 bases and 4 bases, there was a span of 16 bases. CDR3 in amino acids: CASSPSRGSGNTIYF. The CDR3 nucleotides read TGTGCCAGCAGTCCAAGCAGGGGTTCGGGAAACACCATATATTTT.

CDR3 nucleotide sequence: TGTGCCAGCAGCGCAACGCACAGGCCTTTCTCTGGAAACACCATATATTTT. Amino acids: CASSATHRPFSGNTIYF. This sequence joins TRBV9 and TRBJ1-3, with a weak D call TRBD1 (5 bases). CDR3 length: 17 amino acids. Trimming took 3 bases from V and 0 from J, leaving 16 bases between them. The germline V gene has CDR1 SGDLS and CDR2 YYNGEE.

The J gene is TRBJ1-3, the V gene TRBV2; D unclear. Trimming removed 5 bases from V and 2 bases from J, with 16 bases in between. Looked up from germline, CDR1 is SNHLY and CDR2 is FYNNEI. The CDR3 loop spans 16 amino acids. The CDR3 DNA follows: TGTGCCAGCAGTCTTATATTGACTGCGACTGGAAACACCATATATTTT. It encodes CASSLILTATGNTIYF.

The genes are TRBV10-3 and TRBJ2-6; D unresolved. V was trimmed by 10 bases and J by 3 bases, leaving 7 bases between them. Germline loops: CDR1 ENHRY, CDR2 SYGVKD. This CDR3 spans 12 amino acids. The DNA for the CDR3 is TGTGCCACCCTCGGTGGGGCCAACGTCCTGACTTTC. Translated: CATLGGANVLTF.

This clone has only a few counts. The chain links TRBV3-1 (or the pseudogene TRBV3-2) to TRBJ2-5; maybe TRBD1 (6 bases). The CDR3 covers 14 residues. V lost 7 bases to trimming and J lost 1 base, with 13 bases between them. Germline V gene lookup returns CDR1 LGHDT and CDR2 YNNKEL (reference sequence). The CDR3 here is CASNNRAVQETQYF. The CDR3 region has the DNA TGTGCCAGCAACAACAGGGCGGTCCAAGAGACCCAGTACTTC.

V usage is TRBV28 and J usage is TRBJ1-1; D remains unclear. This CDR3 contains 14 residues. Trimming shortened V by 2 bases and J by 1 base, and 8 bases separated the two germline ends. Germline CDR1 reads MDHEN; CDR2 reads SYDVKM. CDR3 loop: CASSLGQKNTEAFF. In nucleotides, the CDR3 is TGTGCCAGCAGTTTAGGTCAGAAGAACACTGAAGCTTTCTTT. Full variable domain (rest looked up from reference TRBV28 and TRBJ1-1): DVKVTQSSRYLVKRTGEKVFLECVQDMDHENMFWYRQDPGLGLRLIYFSYDVKMKEKGDIPEGYSVSREKKERFSLILESASTNQTSMYLCASSLGQKNTEAFFGQGTRLTVV.

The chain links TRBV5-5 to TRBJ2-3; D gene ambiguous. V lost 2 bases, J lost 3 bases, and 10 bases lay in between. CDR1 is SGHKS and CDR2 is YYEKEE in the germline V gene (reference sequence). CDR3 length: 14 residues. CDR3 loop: CASSFFDRTDTQYF. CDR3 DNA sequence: TGTGCCAGCAGCTTCTTCGATCGGACAGATACGCAGTATTTT.

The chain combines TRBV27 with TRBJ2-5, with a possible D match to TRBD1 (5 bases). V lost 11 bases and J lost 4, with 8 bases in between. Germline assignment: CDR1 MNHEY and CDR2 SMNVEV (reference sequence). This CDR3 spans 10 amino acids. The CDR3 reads CAAGIETQYF. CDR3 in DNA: TGTGCCGCAGGGATAGAGACCCAGTACTTC.

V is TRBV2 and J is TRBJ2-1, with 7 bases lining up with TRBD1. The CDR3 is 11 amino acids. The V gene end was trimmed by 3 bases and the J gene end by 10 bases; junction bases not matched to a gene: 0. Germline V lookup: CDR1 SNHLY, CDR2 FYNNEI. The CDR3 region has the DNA TGTGCCAGCAGTGACAGGGGGGAGCAGTTCTTC. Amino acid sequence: CASSDRGEQFF.

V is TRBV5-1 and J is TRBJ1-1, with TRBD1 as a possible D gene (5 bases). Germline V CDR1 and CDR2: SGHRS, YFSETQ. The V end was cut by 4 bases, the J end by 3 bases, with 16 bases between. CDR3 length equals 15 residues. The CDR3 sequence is CASSISGLPDTEAFF. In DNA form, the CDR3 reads TGCGCCAGCAGCATATCAGGGCTCCCGGACACTGAAGCTTTCTTT.

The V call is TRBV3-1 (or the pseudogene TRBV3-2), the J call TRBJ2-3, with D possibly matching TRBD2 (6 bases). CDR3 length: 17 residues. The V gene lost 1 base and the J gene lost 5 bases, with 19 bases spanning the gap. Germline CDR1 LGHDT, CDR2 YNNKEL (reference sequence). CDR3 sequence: CASSQVVKDYTRDTQYF. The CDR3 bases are TGTGCCAGCAGCCAAGTCGTAAAGGACTACACTAGAGATACGCAGTATTTT.

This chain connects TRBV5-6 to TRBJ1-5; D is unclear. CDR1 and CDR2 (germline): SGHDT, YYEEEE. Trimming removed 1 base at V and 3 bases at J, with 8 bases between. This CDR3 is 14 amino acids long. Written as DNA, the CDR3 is TGTGCCAGCAGCTTGTTGGCAGACAATCAGCCCCAGCATTTT. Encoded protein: CASSLLADNQPQHF. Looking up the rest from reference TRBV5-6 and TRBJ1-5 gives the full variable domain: DAGVTQSPTHLIKTRGQQVTLRCSPKSGHDTVSWYQQALGQGPQFIFQYYEEEERQRGNFPDRFSGHQFPNYSSELNVNALLLGDSALYLCASSLLADNQPQHFGDGTRLSIL.

The CDR3 here is CASSLGGGIGGYTF. The CDR3 nucleotides are TGTGCCAGCAGCCTAGGGGGGGGAATAGGTGGCTACACCTTC. This sequence joins TRBV2 and TRBJ1-2; a weak D match, TRBD1 (6 bases). CDR3 length: 14 residues. The V end was cut by 6 bases, the J end by 7 bases, with 18 bases between. Germline lookup yields CDR1 SNHLY and CDR2 FYNNEI. Together with reference TRBV2 and TRBJ1-2, the CDR3 gives the full variable domain: EPEVTQTPSHQVTQMGQEVILRCVPISNHLYFYWYRQILGQKVEFLVSFYNNEISEKSEIFDDQFSVERPDGSNFTLKIRSTKLEDSAMYFCASSLGGGIGGYTFGSGTRLTVV.